The 24 T cell receptor beta chains in this list originate from one sample, sequenced in a study of blood T cells in healthy people across ages. A second PCR of about 7 to 11 cycles used a sample-barcoded 5' primer and a J-beta primer mix. TCRdb independently ran MiXCR on the 5' RACE reads; one entry per CDR3 protein. There are 580,000 or so distinct CDR3 sequences in the sample; roughly 43% occur only once, and about 22% lies in the top ten. Material: blood. These receptors all stem from a man older than 75 in good health.

This clonotype was picked up a small number of times. The rearrangement joins TRBV20-1 to TRBJ2-5; perhaps TRBD1 as D (5 bases). The CDR3 is 15 amino acids. Trimming removed 1 base from V and 0 bases from J, with 12 bases in between. Per germline, CDR1 DFQATT and CDR2 SNEGSKA (reference sequence). CDR3 coding DNA: TGCAGTGCTAGAGCTCCGACAGAGTACCAAGAGACCCAGTACTTC. Translation gives CSARAPTEYQETQYF.

This chain joins TRBV28 and TRBJ2-7; D may correspond to TRBD1 or TRBD2 (5 bases each). This CDR3 region has 14 residues. Germline V gene sequence: CDR1 MDHEN, CDR2 SYDVKM. V gave up 6 bases and J gave up 7 bases, with 19 bases separating them. CDR3 sequence reads: CASSPPGSPGEQYF. In nucleotides, the CDR3 is TGTGCCAGCAGCCCTCCAGGGTCTCCGGGAGAGCAGTACTTC.

This clonotype was detected a few times. The chain carries TRBV20-1 and TRBJ2-7; D might be TRBD2 (5 bases). The CDR3 covers 13 residues. The V gene's germline CDR1 is DFQATT and CDR2 SNEGSKA (reference sequence). Trimming shortened V by 6 bases and J by 0 bases, and 12 bases separated the two germline ends. The CDR3 spells CSAPSGSSYEQYF. The CDR3 DNA reads as TGCAGTGCACCCTCGGGGAGCTCCTACGAGCAGTACTTC.

This chain uses TRBV25-1 with TRBJ2-1, with 7 bases identical to TRBD2. CDR1 MGHDK and CDR2 SYGVNS come from the germline V gene. This CDR3 comprises 13 residues. The ends lost 6 bases at V and 9 bases at J; junction bases unmatched: 8. The CDR3 here is CASRQRTSSEQFF. CDR3 DNA sequence: TGTGCCAGCAGACAGCGGACTAGTAGTGAGCAGTTCTTC.

The V call is TRBV7-3, the J call TRBJ2-1; D unresolved. Trimming removed 1 base from V and 9 bases from J, with 13 bases in between. The CDR3 consists of 14 residues. Per germline, CDR1 SGHTA and CDR2 FQGTGA. The CDR3 nucleotides are TGTGCCAGCAGCTTAAGGGCAGTAGTGGGTGAGCAGTTCTTC. Translating gives CASSLRAVVGEQFF.

The chain carries TRBV7-2 and TRBJ2-5; 7 bases are shared with TRBD2. The DNA end is more similar to TRBJ2-7, so the J call may be wrong. The CDR3 is made up of 15 amino acids. Germline-derived CDR1 and CDR2 are SGHTA and FQGNSA. CDR3 protein: CASIEKLARNYEQYF. The CDR3 DNA reads TGTGCCAGCATCGAGAAACTAGCGAGAAATTACGAGCAGTACTTC.

This clonotype turned up a few times. CDR3: CASSLTGTGANVLTF. The CDR3 DNA follows: TGTGCCAGCAGCTTAACGGGGACCGGGGCCAACGTCCTGACTTTC. This chain connects TRBV7-2 to TRBJ2-6, with D perhaps matching TRBD1 or TRBD2 (5 bases each). V was pared by 2 bases and J by 4 bases, with 9 bases between. Germline V gene data show CDR1 as SGHTA and CDR2 as FQGNSA. This CDR3 spans 15 amino acids.

The genes are TRBV28 and TRBJ2-4; TRBD2 matches 12 bases. The J segment lost 6 bases and the V segment lost 6 bases, leaving 6 bases of the junction unmatched. Germline values: CDR1 MDHEN, CDR2 SYDVKM. CDR3 length equals 15 residues. The chain's CDR3 is CASSRLAGAVNIQYF. The CDR3 bases are TGTGCCAGCAGCCGACTAGCGGGAGCCGTAAACATTCAGTACTTC.

This clonotype occurred a few times. The rearrangement joins TRBV11-2 to TRBJ2-1; D unclear. Trimming stripped 2 bases from V and 9 bases from J, with 23 bases between. The CDR3 is 17 amino acids. Looked up from germline, CDR1 is SGHAT and CDR2 is FQNNGV. The CDR3 here is CASSLRPSLVQFSEQFF. The CDR3 DNA follows: TGTGCCAGCAGCTTAAGACCGAGCCTAGTTCAATTCAGTGAGCAGTTCTTC.

The table lists this clonotype with a few counts. The rearrangement joins TRBV7-9 to TRBJ1-2; 8 bases are shared with TRBD1. This CDR3 contains 16 residues. Germline V gives CDR1 SEHNR, CDR2 FQNEAQ (reference sequence). Germline trimming cut 1 base from V and 6 bases from J; bases unmatched to any gene: 10. The CDR3 bases are TGTGCCAGCAGCTTAGACGAGGACAGGGTCTCGGATGGCTACACCTTC. This encodes CASSLDEDRVSDGYTF.

This chain joins TRBV11-2 and TRBJ2-3, with no clear D. The V and J ends lost 1 base and 4 bases respectively, with 12 bases between them. The CDR3 has 15 amino acids. Germline V gene sequence: CDR1 SGHAT, CDR2 FQNNGV. The CDR3 sequence: CASSLVVGEPDTQYF. The CDR3 region has the DNA TGTGCCAGCAGCTTAGTGGTCGGAGAGCCAGATACGCAGTATTTT.

This chain links TRBV7-8 with TRBJ1-1; D is uncertain. The CDR3 is 16 amino acids. The V gene lost 1 base and the J gene lost 2 bases, with 14 bases spanning the gap. CDR1 and CDR2 (germline): SGHVS, FQNEAQ. The CDR3 bases are TGTGCCAGCAGCTTAGGCTTTCCAGGAGGAAACACTGAAGCTTTCTTT. Its protein is CASSLGFPGGNTEAFF.

This clonotype was recorded only once. The rearrangement uses TRBV20-1 and TRBJ1-2; D is ambiguous. CDR1 and CDR2 from the germline V gene are DFQATT and SNEGSKA (reference sequence). This CDR3 is built from 14 residues. The germline V and J ends were trimmed by 6 bases and 8 bases, with 22 bases remaining between them. The CDR3 DNA sequence: TGCAGTGCCAGGAAGGATGGGGAAAAGGGAGGCTACACCTTC. Its protein is CSARKDGEKGGYTF.

V is TRBV7-9 and J is TRBJ1-2; 10 nucleotides agree with TRBD1. This CDR3 spans 14 amino acids. Germline V gene data show CDR1 as SEHNR and CDR2 as FQNEAQ (reference sequence). The junction had 4 bases not matched to a gene; V was cut back by 6 bases and J by 3 bases. This chain's CDR3 is CASRGTGADYGYTF. Here the CDR3 DNA reads TGTGCCAGCAGAGGGACAGGGGCTGACTATGGCTACACCTTC. Combining the CDR3 with reference TRBV7-9 and TRBJ1-2 gives the whole variable domain DTGVSQNPRHKITKRGQNVTFRCDPISEHNRLYWYRQTLGQGPEFLTYFQNEAQLEKSRLLSDRFSAERPKGSFSTLEIQRTEQGDSAMYLCASRGTGADYGYTFGSGTRLTVV.

The rearrangement links TRBV10-3 to TRBJ2-1; no firm D call. The CDR3 is made up of 11 amino acids. In germline, CDR1 is ENHRY, CDR2 SYGVKD. The V gene lost 6 bases and the J gene lost 8 bases, with 8 bases spanning the gap. CDR3: CAIRSSDEQFF. The CDR3 coding sequence is TGTGCCATCAGGAGTTCGGATGAGCAGTTCTTC.

This sequence joins TRBV20-1 and TRBJ2-1; 9 positions match TRBD1. The CDR3 has 13 amino acids. The V segment lost 2 bases and the J segment 9 bases; nucleotides outside the gene matches: 5. Per the germline V gene, CDR1 is DFQATT and CDR2 is SNEGSKA (reference sequence). The CDR3 sequence is CSARLTGGREQFF. CDR3 nucleotides: TGCAGTGCTAGACTCACAGGGGGCCGTGAGCAGTTCTTC.

V usage is TRBV7-6 and J usage is TRBJ2-3; TRBD2 aligns across 7 bases. Trimming took 5 bases from V and 4 from J; bases not matched to a gene: 6. Looked up from germline, CDR1 is SGHVS and CDR2 is FNYEAQ. This CDR3 is 14 amino acids long. The CDR3: CASSHGGEADTQYF. CDR3 bases: TGTGCCAGCAGCCATGGGGGGGAGGCAGATACGCAGTATTTT.

At least ten counts were recorded for this clonotype. The DNA for the CDR3 is TGTGCCAGCAGCTTAGGGACTGGGGCCAACGTCCTGACTTTC. Translating it yields CASSLGTGANVLTF. The V and J genes are TRBV7-6 and TRBJ2-6; D not resolved. The length of the CDR3 is 14 residues. Trimming took off 1 base at V and 2 bases at J, with 3 bases between the two ends. Per germline, CDR1 SGHVS and CDR2 FNYEAQ.

CDR3 protein: CASRPDTYSNQPQHF. CDR3 nucleotides: TGCGCCAGCAGACCAGACACTTATAGCAATCAGCCCCAGCATTTT. The chain carries TRBV5-1 and TRBJ1-5; unclear D gene. The germline gives CDR1 SGHRS, CDR2 YFSETQ. V lost 5 bases, J lost 0 bases, and 12 bases lay in between. The CDR3 totals 15 residues.

This clonotype was found a few times. Just one base apart from a much larger clone, this may be a read error. This chain links TRBV29-1 with TRBJ2-1; 9 bases are a match to TRBD2. The J call is doubtful: the DNA matches TRBJ2-7 better. This CDR3 is built from 16 residues. CDR1 and CDR2 (germline): SQVTM, ANQGSEA. The CDR3 nucleotides read TGCAGCGTTGAAGCATATCTAGCGGGAACCTACAATGAGCAGTACTTC. Translation gives CSVEAYLAGTYNEQYF.

This clonotype was seen a single time. The chain employs TRBV14 and TRBJ2-3; D may be TRBD2 (5 bases). The V gene's germline CDR1 is SGHDN and CDR2 FVKESK. The CDR3 is made up of 15 amino acids. Trimming left V 0 bases short and J 10 bases short, with 17 bases between. The CDR3, as DNA: TGTGCCAGCAGCCAAGATGCGCCGGACTGGGGTGCGCAGTATTTT. This translates into CASSQDAPDWGAQYF. Drawing the rest from reference TRBV14 and TRBJ2-3, the complete variable domain is EAGVTQFPSHSVIEKGQTVTLRCDPISGHDNLYWYRRVMGKEIKFLLHFVKESKQDESGMPNNRFLAERTGGTYSTLKVQPAELEDSGVYFCASSQDAPDWGAQYFGPGTRLTVL.

The V call is TRBV5-5, the J call TRBJ2-5; D gene ambiguous. Germline V gene lookup returns CDR1 SGHKS and CDR2 YYEKEE (reference sequence). The germline V and J ends were trimmed by 0 bases and 5 bases, with 11 bases remaining between them. The CDR3 extends over 14 amino acids. CDR3 sequence: CASSLGRLAETQYF. CDR3 sequence (DNA): TGTGCCAGCAGCTTGGGACGGTTGGCGGAGACCCAGTACTTC.

This chain joins TRBV7-2 and TRBJ2-7; 7 bases fit TRBD1. Germline V gene sequence: CDR1 SGHTA, CDR2 FQGNSA. The CDR3 is made up of 15 amino acids. After removal of 5 bases from V and 7 bases from J, the junction contained 14 bases not matched to a gene. The CDR3 DNA follows: TGTGCCAGCAGCAGTCCAAGGACAGGCGTGGGTGAGCAGTACTTC. Amino acids: CASSSPRTGVGEQYF.

Details on this clonotype: At one of its ends the junction is not consistent with the germline gene, which may arise from a read error. The rearrangement links TRBV27 to TRBJ1-2; 9 nucleotides align to TRBD1. Germline CDR1 reads MNHEY; CDR2 reads SMNVEV (reference sequence). The CDR3 sequence is 12 residues long. The CDR3 nucleotides read TGTGCCGGCAGGGGACAGGGCTATGGCTACACCTTC. Residues: CAGRGQGYGYTF.